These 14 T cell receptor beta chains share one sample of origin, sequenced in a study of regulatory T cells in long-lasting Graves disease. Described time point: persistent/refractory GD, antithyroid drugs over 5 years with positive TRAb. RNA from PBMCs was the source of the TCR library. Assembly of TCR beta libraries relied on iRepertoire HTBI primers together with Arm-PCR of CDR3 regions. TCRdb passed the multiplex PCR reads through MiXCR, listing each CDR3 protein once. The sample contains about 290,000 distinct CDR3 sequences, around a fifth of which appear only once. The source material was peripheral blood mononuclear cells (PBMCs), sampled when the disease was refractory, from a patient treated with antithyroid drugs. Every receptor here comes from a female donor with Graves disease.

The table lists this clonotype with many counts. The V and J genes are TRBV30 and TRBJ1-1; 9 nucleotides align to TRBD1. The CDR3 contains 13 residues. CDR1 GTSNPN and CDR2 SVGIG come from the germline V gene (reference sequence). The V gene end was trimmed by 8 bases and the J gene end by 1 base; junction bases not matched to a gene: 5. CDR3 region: CALRGQGNTEAFF. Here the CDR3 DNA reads TGTGCCCTCAGGGGACAGGGGAACACTGAAGCTTTCTTT.

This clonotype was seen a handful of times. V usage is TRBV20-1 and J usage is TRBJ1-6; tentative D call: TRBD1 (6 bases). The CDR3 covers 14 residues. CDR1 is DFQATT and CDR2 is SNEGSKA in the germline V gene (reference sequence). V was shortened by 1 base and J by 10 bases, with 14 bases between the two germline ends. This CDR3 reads CSARVHREGSPLHF. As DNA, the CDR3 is TGCAGTGCTAGAGTCCACAGGGAAGGATCACCCCTCCACTTT.

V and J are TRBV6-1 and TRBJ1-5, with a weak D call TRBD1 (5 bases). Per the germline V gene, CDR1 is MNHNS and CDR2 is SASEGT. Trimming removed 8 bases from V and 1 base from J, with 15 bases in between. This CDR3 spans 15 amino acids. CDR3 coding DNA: TGTGCCAGCGCGCGGGGGTACGGAAGCAATCAGCCCCAGCATTTT. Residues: CASARGYGSNQPQHF.

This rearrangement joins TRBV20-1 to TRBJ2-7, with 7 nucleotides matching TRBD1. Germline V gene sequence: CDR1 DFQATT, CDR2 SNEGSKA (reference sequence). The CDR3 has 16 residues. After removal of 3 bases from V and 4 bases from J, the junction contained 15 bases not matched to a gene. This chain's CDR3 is CSASFKRGQGVYEQYF. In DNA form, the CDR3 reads TGCAGTGCTAGTTTTAAGAGGGGGCAGGGGGTTTACGAGCAGTACTTC.

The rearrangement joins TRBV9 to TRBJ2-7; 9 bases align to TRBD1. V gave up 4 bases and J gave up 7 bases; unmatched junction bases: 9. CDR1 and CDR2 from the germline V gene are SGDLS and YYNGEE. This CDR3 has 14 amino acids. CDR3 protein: CASSWDRVLGEQYF. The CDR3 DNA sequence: TGTGCCAGCAGCTGGGACAGGGTTTTGGGGGAGCAGTACTTC.

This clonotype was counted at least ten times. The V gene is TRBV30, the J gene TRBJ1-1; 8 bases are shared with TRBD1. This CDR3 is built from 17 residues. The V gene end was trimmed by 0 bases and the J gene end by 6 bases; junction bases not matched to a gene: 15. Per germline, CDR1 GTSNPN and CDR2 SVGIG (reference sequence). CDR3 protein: CAWSVSRTGRSSAEAFF. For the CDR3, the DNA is TGTGCCTGGAGTGTATCCCGGACAGGGAGGAGTTCGGCTGAAGCTTTCTTT.

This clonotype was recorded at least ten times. The CDR3: CASRGWRGAYEQYF. CDR3 nucleotides: TGTGCCAGCAGAGGATGGCGGGGGGCCTACGAGCAGTACTTC. This sequence joins TRBV6-1 and TRBJ2-7, with 8 positions matching TRBD2. CDR1 MNHNS and CDR2 SASEGT come from the germline V gene. The CDR3 extends over 14 amino acids. V trimming: 6 bases; J trimming: 2 bases; junction bases outside the gene matches: 6.

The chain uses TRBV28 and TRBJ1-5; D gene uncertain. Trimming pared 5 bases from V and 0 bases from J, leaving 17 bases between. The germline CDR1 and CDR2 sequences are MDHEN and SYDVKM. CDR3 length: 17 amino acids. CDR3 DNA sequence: TGTGCCAGCAGTCTGAGCACAGATTATTATAGCAATCAGCCCCAGCATTTT. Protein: CASSLSTDYYSNQPQHF.

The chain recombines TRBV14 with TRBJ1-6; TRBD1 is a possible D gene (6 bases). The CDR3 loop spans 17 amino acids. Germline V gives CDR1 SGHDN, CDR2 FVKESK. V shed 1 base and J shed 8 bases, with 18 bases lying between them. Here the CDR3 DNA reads TGTGCCAGCAGCCAAGCCTCCGGGACAACAGCCCATTCACCCCTCCACTTT. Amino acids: CASSQASGTTAHSPLHF.

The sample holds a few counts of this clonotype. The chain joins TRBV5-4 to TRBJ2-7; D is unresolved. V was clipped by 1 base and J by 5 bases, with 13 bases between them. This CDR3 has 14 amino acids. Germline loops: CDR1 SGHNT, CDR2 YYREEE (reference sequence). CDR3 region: CASSLLGNKDEQYF. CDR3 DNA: TGTGCCAGCAGCTTGTTAGGGAACAAGGACGAGCAGTACTTC.

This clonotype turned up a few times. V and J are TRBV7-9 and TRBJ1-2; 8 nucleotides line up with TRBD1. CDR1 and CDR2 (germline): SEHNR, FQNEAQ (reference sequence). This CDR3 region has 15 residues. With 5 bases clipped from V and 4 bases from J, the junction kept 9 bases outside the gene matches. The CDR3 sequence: CASSPPGGRGYGYTF. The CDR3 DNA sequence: TGTGCCAGCAGCCCTCCAGGGGGCAGAGGCTATGGCTACACCTTC. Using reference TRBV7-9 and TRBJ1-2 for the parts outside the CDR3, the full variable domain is DTGVSQNPRHKITKRGQNVTFRCDPISEHNRLYWYRQTLGQGPEFLTYFQNEAQLEKSRLLSDRFSAERPKGSFSTLEIQRTEQGDSAMYLCASSPPGGRGYGYTFGSGTRLTVV.

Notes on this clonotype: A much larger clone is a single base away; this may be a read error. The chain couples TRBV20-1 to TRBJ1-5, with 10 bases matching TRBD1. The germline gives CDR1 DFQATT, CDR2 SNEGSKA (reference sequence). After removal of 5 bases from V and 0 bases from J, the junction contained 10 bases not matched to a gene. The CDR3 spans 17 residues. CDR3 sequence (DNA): TGCAGTGCTGACGGGGACAGGGGACATTATAGCAATCAGCCCCAGCATTTT. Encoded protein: CSADGDRGHYSNQPQHF.

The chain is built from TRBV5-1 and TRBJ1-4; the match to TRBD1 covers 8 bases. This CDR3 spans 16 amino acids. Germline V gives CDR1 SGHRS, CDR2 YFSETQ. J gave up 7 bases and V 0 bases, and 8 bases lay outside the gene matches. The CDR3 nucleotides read TGCGCCAGCAGCTTGGGTTTCGGACAGGGCGGTGAAAAACTGTTTTTT. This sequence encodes CASSLGFGQGGEKLFF.

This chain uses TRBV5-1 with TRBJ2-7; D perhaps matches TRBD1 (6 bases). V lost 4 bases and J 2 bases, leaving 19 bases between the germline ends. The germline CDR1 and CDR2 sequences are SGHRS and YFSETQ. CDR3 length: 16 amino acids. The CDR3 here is CASSPQWGRKAYEQYF. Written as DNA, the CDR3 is TGCGCCAGCAGCCCCCAGTGGGGGCGGAAAGCCTACGAGCAGTACTTC.